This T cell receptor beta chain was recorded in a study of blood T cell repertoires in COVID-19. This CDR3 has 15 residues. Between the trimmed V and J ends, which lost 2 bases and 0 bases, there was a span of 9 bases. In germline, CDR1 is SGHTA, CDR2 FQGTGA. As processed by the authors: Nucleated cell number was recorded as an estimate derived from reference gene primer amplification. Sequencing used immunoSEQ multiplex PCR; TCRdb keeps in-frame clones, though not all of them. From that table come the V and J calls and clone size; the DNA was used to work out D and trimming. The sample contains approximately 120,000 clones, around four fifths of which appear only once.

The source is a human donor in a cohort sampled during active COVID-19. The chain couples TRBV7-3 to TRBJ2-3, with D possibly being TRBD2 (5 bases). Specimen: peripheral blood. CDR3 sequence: CASSLGKRSTDTQYF. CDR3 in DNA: TGTGCCAGCAGCTTAGGAAAGCGGAGCACAGATACGCAGTATTTT. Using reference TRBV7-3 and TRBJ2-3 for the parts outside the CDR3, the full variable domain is GAGVSQTPSNKVTEKGKYVELRCDPISGHTALYWYRQSLGQGPEFLIYFQGTGAADDSGLPNDRFFAVRPEGSVSTLKIQRTERGDSAVYLCASSLGKRSTDTQYFGPGTRLTVL.